These 5 T cell receptor beta chains originate from one sample sequenced in a study of blood T cell repertoires in COVID-19. Repertoires were generated with immunoSEQ multiplex PCR, while TCRdb's copy carries only in-frame clones and drops some. This sample has 45,000 to 50,000 clones; about 88% occur once, and the top ten carry about 10%. The sequenced sample consisted of peripheral blood. The receptors originated from a man aged 50 or older with active COVID-19.

This clone was counted between two and nine times. The CDR3 protein is CASSSGTPGPYNEQFF. CDR3 DNA sequence: TGTGCCAGCTCATCCGGGACTCCCGGCCCCTACAATGAGCAGTTCTTC. The chain is built from TRBV18 and TRBJ2-1; tentatively, D is TRBD2 (6 bases). In germline, CDR1 is KGHSH, CDR2 LQKENI. The CDR3 has 16 residues. The germline V and J ends were trimmed by 5 bases and 2 bases, with 16 bases remaining between them.

V and J are TRBV27 and TRBJ2-5; 7 bases are a match to TRBD1. The CDR3 totals 15 residues. After removal of 5 bases from V and 2 bases from J, the junction contained 8 bases not matched to a gene. CDR1 and CDR2 (germline): MNHEY, SMNVEV (reference sequence). DNA for the CDR3: TGTGCCAGCAGTCCCCGGGACAGCCGACAAGAGACCCAGTACTTC. Residues: CASSPRDSRQETQYF.

The genes are TRBV24-1 and TRBJ2-7; possibly TRBD1 for D (5 bases). The CDR3 spans 11 residues. CDR1 is KGHDR, CDR2 SFDVKD, per germline. The V and J ends lost 5 bases and 7 bases respectively, with 8 bases between them. The CDR3, as DNA: TGTGCCACCAGTGCAGGGCGGGAGCAGTACTTC. This codes for CATSAGREQYF.

CDR3 bases: TGTGCCAGCAGCCCTGGACAGTTCAATCAGCCCCAGCATTTT. It yields the protein CASSPGQFNQPQHF. V gene TRBV7-6 combines with J gene TRBJ1-5, with D tentatively TRBD1 (6 bases). The CDR3 contains 14 residues. With 5 bases removed from V and 3 bases from J, the gap between germline ends came to 11 bases. Per germline, CDR1 SGHVS and CDR2 FNYEAQ. Variable domain in full (rest from reference TRBV7-6 and TRBJ1-5): GAGVSQSPRYKVTKRGQDVALRCDPISGHVSLYWYRQALGQGPEFLTYFNYEAQQDKSGLPNDRFSAERPEGSISTLTIQRTEQRDSAMYRCASSPGQFNQPQHFGDGTRLSIL.

The chain has TRBV7-8 and TRBJ2-3; D is ambiguous. V lost 3 bases and J 1 base, leaving 11 bases between the germline ends. Germline V gene sequence: CDR1 SGHVS, CDR2 FQNEAQ. The CDR3 loop spans 15 amino acids. In nucleotides, the CDR3 is TGTGCCAGCAGCTTTTGGCGGTTACGCACAGATACGCAGTATTTT. Residues: CASSFWRLRTDTQYF.